Given below is one T cell receptor beta chain in context. From germline, CDR1 is LNHDA and CDR2 SQIVND (reference sequence). V dropped 7 bases and J dropped 3; count of bases not matched to a gene: 9. This CDR3 spans 17 amino acids. The data belong to a study of blood T cell repertoires in COVID-19. This table comes from immunoSEQ multiplex PCR, and its TCRdb copy is limited to in-frame clones, with some not included. Of over 150,000 clones in the sample, approximately 85% were seen once. The clonotype was recovered from a man aged 40-49 years who had recovered from COVID-19. The J gene is TRBJ1-4, the V gene TRBV19; 12 bases align to TRBD1. The sequenced material came from PBMCs or T cells enriched from blood (not recorded which). DNA for the CDR3: TGTGCCAGTAAGGGGACAGGGGGCTTTGTGGCTAATGAAAAACTGTTTTTT. Translating it yields CASKGTGGFVANEKLFF.